This T cell receptor (beta chain) stems from a study of blood T cell repertoires in COVID-19 (dated by TCRdb to between 2020 and 2021). For the wider study: The collaborator samples originated in the United States, Italy and Spain and spanned the acute and convalescent phases of COVID-19. Subjects who had been exposed to COVID-19, were actively infected with it, or had recovered from it provided the deeply sampled blood TCRbeta repertoires that made up the dataset. A de-identified subject ID, COVID-19 status, age in years and sex were almost always included in the sample metadata. The prospective study material was composed of cDNA or gDNA derived from T cells, B-cell-depleted T cells, or PBMCs. The repertoires were released in a freely available public database meant as a resource for research on the immune response to SARS-CoV-2. Where available, HLA class I and class II types were taken from metadata supplied by the sample provider and were not determined by assay-based typing. The samples were drawn from the first 160 participants of the ongoing ImmuneRACE study and from under 1,500 subjects provided by 6 global collaborators. Study-level results and caveats: The quantity of clinical and demographic metadata differed by source and by participant and was supplied without curation.

One collaborating source in Seattle enrolled patients while the patients were actively infected and followed the patients over time throughout the course of disease. Each collaborating institution followed its own protocols to collect whole blood in K2EDTA tubes. Collaborator samples were shipped for TCRbeta analysis as frozen whole blood, isolated PBMCs, or DNA extracted from either sample type. TCRbeta CDR3 regions were amplified from genomic DNA using the immunoSEQ Assay, a bias-controlled multiplex PCR. In the source study's methods: Within the assay, amplification of reference gene primers was used to estimate how many nucleated cells each sample contained. To quantify the absolute abundance of each unique TCRbeta CDR3 rearrangement, sequence reads were collapsed and filtered. Productive Simpson clonality was computed per sample as the square root of Simpson's diversity index over productive rearrangements. TCRdb re-hosts the immuneACCESS table, in-frame sequences only. Its copies lack some clones; in the studies checked, an unresolved V gene accounts for under half of them, and the cause for the rest is not known. V and J calls plus clone size are reproduced from that table; the DNA served to infer D and trimming. This sample comprises roughly 150,000 clones, 90% to 95% of them detected only once. The ten largest clonotypes hold roughly 1.9% of the sample.

This clone was found once. No cognate antigen has been identified for it. The input lacks base qualities; no much larger clone sits a single base away. For CDR1 and CDR2, the germline V gene lists SGHTA and FQGNSA. The CDR3 sequence holds 16 residues, the cysteine and phenylalanine included. Solely the CDR3 DNA is kept, with 48 bases framed from the first base. For this chain, trimming is 0 bases at the V end and 0 bases at the J end, and the number of junction bases without a gene match is 3. This TCR derives from a woman aged 55 to 70 with COVID-19, enrolled during active disease. The V and J segments used are TRBV7-2 and TRBJ2-3, with 7 middle bases fitting TRBD2. Sequences were obtained from peripheral blood. The nucleotide sequence is given as TGTGCCAGCAGCTTAGCGATCGGGGGGAGCACAGATACGCAGTATTTT. It translates to CASSLAIGGSTDTQYF.